What follows are 25 T cell receptor beta chains derived from one specimen sequenced in a study of T-cell reconstitution after alpha-beta-depleted transplantation in children. During its preparation, the TCRbeta library received unique molecular identifiers. TCRdb itself ran the PCR reads through MiXCR, one entry per CDR3 protein. The sample contains around 600,000 distinct CDR3 sequences, about 15% of which appear only once. The starting material was PBMCs from the stem cell graft donor, obtained from the stem cell graft. The origin of the receptors is a human donor who donated a stem cell graft to a child with acute myeloid leukemia.

This clonotype was recorded at least ten times. The J gene is TRBJ2-1, the V gene TRBV6-1; 10 nucleotides line up with TRBD2. CDR3 size: 16 residues. The J segment lost 6 bases and the V segment lost 3 bases, leaving 8 bases of the junction unmatched. The V gene's germline CDR1 is MNHNS and CDR2 SASEGT. The DNA for the CDR3 is TGTGCCAGCAGTGAGCTACTAGCGGGGATGAGCAATGAGCAGTTCTTC. Amino acid sequence: CASSELLAGMSNEQFF.

The chain combines TRBV27 with TRBJ2-7; 7 positions agree with TRBD1. CDR3 length: 13 residues. The germline V gene encodes CDR1 MNHEY and CDR2 SMNVEV (reference sequence). Germline trimming cut 5 bases from V and 4 bases from J; bases unmatched to any gene: 5. The CDR3: CASSGTGVYEQYF. CDR3 coding DNA: TGTGCCAGCAGTGGTACAGGGGTATACGAGCAGTACTTC.

This clonotype has at least ten counts. The chain employs TRBV10-1 and TRBJ2-1; 7 bases are shared with TRBD1. Per the germline V gene, CDR1 is WNHNN and CDR2 is SYGVQD (reference sequence). The CDR3 is 16 residues long. V trimming: 7 bases; J trimming: 0 bases; junction bases outside the gene matches: 9. In DNA, the CDR3 is TGCGCCAGCACCTTAGACAGGGAAAGCTCCTACAATGAGCAGTTCTTC. The encoded protein is CASTLDRESSYNEQFF.

This clonotype was counted only a few times. V is TRBV20-1 and J is TRBJ2-7; D remains unclear. The CDR3 length is 12 residues. Trimming pared 5 bases from V and 6 bases from J, leaving 14 bases between. Per the germline V gene, CDR1 is DFQATT and CDR2 is SNEGSKA (reference sequence). The CDR3, as DNA: TGCAGTGCTCCTTTAACCCTTTGCGAGCAGTACGTC. Its translation is CSAPLTLCEQYV.

This clonotype was detected ten times or more. The chain carries TRBV24-1 and TRBJ1-1; D remains ambiguous. Trimming took off 7 bases at V and 1 base at J, with 9 bases between the two ends. This CDR3 has 13 amino acids. Germline-derived CDR1 and CDR2 are KGHDR and SFDVKD. The CDR3 loop is CATSEGRNTEAFF. In DNA, the CDR3 is TGTGCCACCAGCGAGGGCAGGAACACTGAAGCTTTCTTT.

This chain joins TRBV5-1 and TRBJ2-1; 7 bases align to TRBD1. The germline CDR1 and CDR2 sequences are SGHRS and YFSETQ. This CDR3 has 15 amino acids. Germline trimming cut 5 bases from V and 7 bases from J; bases unmatched to any gene: 12. CDR3 region: CASSSTRQGRNEQFF. The CDR3 region has the DNA TGCGCCAGCAGTTCAACAAGACAGGGAAGGAATGAGCAGTTCTTC.

Worth noting for this clonotype: A much larger clone differs by one base, so this may be a read error. This chain connects TRBV7-2 to TRBJ2-3; TRBD1 matches 7 bases. V lost 8 bases and J lost 5; bases outside the gene matches: 16. Germline CDR1 is SGHTA and CDR2 is FQGNSA. The CDR3 spans 16 residues. CDR3 loop: CASRLQTGRSIDTQYF. In DNA, the CDR3 is TGTGCCAGCCGCCTCCAGACAGGGAGATCCATAGATACGCAGTATTTT.

V gene TRBV4-1 combines with J gene TRBJ2-3; D is ambiguous. Trimming cost V 0 bases and J 4 bases, with 8 bases left between them. CDR3 length equals 14 residues. The germline CDR1 and CDR2 sequences are MGHRA and YSYEKL. For the CDR3, the DNA is TGCGCCAGCAGCCAAGATACCCCCGCAGATACGCAGTATTTT. As protein: CASSQDTPADTQYF.

There are many counts of this clonotype. The chain has TRBV29-1 and TRBJ1-2; 11 nucleotides match TRBD1. The CDR3 has 16 amino acids. V was clipped by 7 bases and J by 7 bases; unmatched bases: 17. Germline V CDR1 and CDR2: SQVTM, ANQGSEA. This CDR3 is CSANLVPGQGESGYTF. Written as DNA, the CDR3 is TGCAGCGCAAACTTAGTACCGGGACAGGGGGAGTCTGGCTACACCTTC.

V usage is TRBV20-1 and J usage is TRBJ1-5; 8 bases agree with TRBD1. From germline, CDR1 is DFQATT and CDR2 SNEGSKA (reference sequence). Unmatched junction bases numbered 7, after V lost 0 bases and J lost 3 bases. The CDR3 sequence is 16 residues long. CDR3 nucleotides: TGCAGTGCTAGAGATAATTGGGACAGGACCAATCAGCCCCAGCATTTT. Translation gives CSARDNWDRTNQPQHF.

Ten or more counts support this clonotype. CDR3 DNA sequence: TGCAGTGCTAGTAGCGGGGGGTTCCGCAATGAGCAGTTCTTC. Its protein is CSASSGGFRNEQFF. The chain recombines TRBV20-1 with TRBJ2-1; 10 bases fit TRBD2. The V gene end was trimmed by 3 bases and the J gene end by 6 bases; junction bases not matched to a gene: 5. The CDR3 loop spans 14 amino acids. The germline gives CDR1 DFQATT, CDR2 SNEGSKA (reference sequence).

This clonotype showed up many times. The chain combines TRBV7-2 with TRBJ2-5, with 10 bases matching TRBD1. The CDR3 length is 13 residues. Germline assignment: CDR1 SGHTA and CDR2 FQGNSA. The V segment lost 6 bases and the J segment 5 bases; nucleotides outside the gene matches: 3. CDR3 in DNA: TGTGCCAGCAGGACAGGGGGCGGTGAGACCCAGTACTTC. This translates into CASRTGGGETQYF.

This chain joins TRBV12-3 or TRBV12-4 and TRBJ1-5; D is possibly TRBD1 (5 bases). V was pared by 4 bases and J by 2 bases, with 12 bases between. The CDR3 loop spans 15 amino acids. This CDR3 reads CASSSIRDGNQPQHF. DNA for the CDR3: TGTGCCAGCAGTTCAATCCGGGACGGCAATCAGCCCCAGCATTTT.

The chain joins TRBV20-1 to TRBJ1-1; 7 positions agree with TRBD1. The junction had 11 bases not matched to a gene; V was cut back by 1 base and J by 0 bases. This CDR3 region has 17 residues. Germline V lookup: CDR1 DFQATT, CDR2 SNEGSKA (reference sequence). CDR3 residues: CSARVQGGRGMNTEAFF. As DNA, the CDR3 is TGCAGTGCTAGAGTACAAGGGGGCCGGGGCATGAACACTGAAGCTTTCTTT.

In this sample, this clonotype turned up many times. The chain uses TRBV15 and TRBJ2-5; D is perhaps TRBD1 or TRBD2 (5 bases each). The CDR3 loop spans 13 amino acids. Trimming stripped 8 bases from V and 5 bases from J, with 15 bases between. Germline CDR1 and CDR2: LNHNV and YYDKDF (reference sequence). CDR3 nucleotides: TGTGCCACCGCTCGGGGCACCAGGGAGACCCAGTACTTC. This sequence encodes CATARGTRETQYF.

There are many counts of this clonotype. The J gene is TRBJ2-7, the V gene TRBV7-2; D is possibly TRBD1 (6 bases). V was pared by 5 bases and J by 2 bases, with 10 bases between. Germline CDR1 SGHTA, CDR2 FQGNSA. This CDR3 is 13 amino acids long. DNA for the CDR3: TGTGCCAGCAGCCGGTGGACAGCCTACGAGCAGTACTTC. Translated: CASSRWTAYEQYF.

This clonotype was observed a handful of times. The chain carries TRBV10-1 and TRBJ2-2; D might be TRBD2 (7 bases). CDR3 size: 15 residues. V was trimmed by 4 bases and J by 7 bases, leaving 16 bases between them. Germline V lookup: CDR1 WNHNN, CDR2 SYGVQD (reference sequence). CDR3 in amino acids: CASSVSGGRVGELFF. The CDR3 nucleotides read TGCGCCAGCAGTGTGTCGGGGGGCAGGGTCGGGGAGCTGTTTTTT.

This clonotype appeared many times. The rearrangement joins TRBV20-1 to TRBJ1-2; D ambiguous. CDR1 is DFQATT and CDR2 is SNEGSKA in the germline V gene (reference sequence). This CDR3 region has 11 residues. Between the trimmed V and J ends, which lost 4 bases and 3 bases, there was a span of 6 bases. The CDR3 loop is CSATLDYGYTF. CDR3 coding DNA: TGCAGTGCTACCCTGGACTATGGCTACACCTTC.

This clonotype was counted many times. V is TRBV20-1 and J is TRBJ1-6; D gene uncertain. Germline V gene sequence: CDR1 DFQATT, CDR2 SNEGSKA (reference sequence). V was clipped by 4 bases and J by 2 bases, with 21 bases between them. There are 18 residues in the CDR3. The CDR3: CSATSPRVLSAYNSPLHF. The CDR3 DNA reads as TGCAGTGCTACCTCCCCGAGGGTGTTGAGCGCCTATAATTCACCCCTCCACTTT.

This clonotype was counted at least ten times. This chain connects TRBV29-1 to TRBJ2-5; D perhaps matches TRBD1 (6 bases). Germline V CDR1 and CDR2: SQVTM, ANQGSEA. The CDR3 consists of 14 residues. Trimming shortened V by 2 bases and J by 5 bases, and 15 bases separated the two germline ends. The CDR3 sequence is CSVETQGFTETQYF. Written as DNA, the CDR3 is TGCAGCGTTGAAACACAGGGTTTTACGGAGACCCAGTACTTC.

This chain connects TRBV20-1 to TRBJ1-3; 12 bases match TRBD1. The CDR3 runs 16 residues. From germline, CDR1 is DFQATT and CDR2 SNEGSKA (reference sequence). V lost 2 bases, J lost 3 bases, and 5 bases stayed unmatched. CDR3 residues: CSARRGQGALGNTIYF. In nucleotides, the CDR3 is TGCAGTGCTAGACGGGGACAGGGGGCCCTTGGAAACACCATATATTTT.

The chain employs TRBV28 and TRBJ2-5, with 9 bases that match TRBD1. Germline loops: CDR1 MDHEN, CDR2 SYDVKM. This CDR3 is 14 amino acids long. The J segment lost 6 bases and the V segment lost 7 bases, leaving 9 bases of the junction unmatched. DNA of the CDR3: TGTGCCAGCAACCTACAGGGGGCGCAGAAGACCCAGTACTTC. Its protein is CASNLQGAQKTQYF.

Turning to this clonotype: A much larger clone lies one base from this, so it may be a read error. The V call is TRBV5-5, the J call TRBJ2-5; D not resolved. The CDR3 runs to 16 residues. CDR1 is SGHKS, CDR2 YYEKEE, per germline (reference sequence). V shed 2 bases and J shed 4 bases, with 18 bases lying between them. The CDR3 here is CASSFTPGARRETQYF. The CDR3 region has the DNA TGTGCCAGCAGCTTCACCCCCGGCGCCAGAAGAGAGACCCAGTACTTC.

Only a few counts were recorded for this clonotype. J is TRBJ1-3 and V is TRBV20-1; D gene uncertain. Looked up from germline, CDR1 is DFQATT and CDR2 is SNEGSKA (reference sequence). The V and J ends lost 3 bases and 5 bases respectively, with 11 bases between them. The CDR3 spans 13 residues. The CDR3 spells CSASRGTRNTIYF. DNA of the CDR3: TGCAGTGCTAGCAGAGGCACTCGAAACACCATATATTTT.

This clonotype has a handful of counts. The chain uses TRBV4-1 and TRBJ2-3; no clear D. CDR1 MGHRA and CDR2 YSYEKL come from the germline V gene. CDR3 size: 15 residues. V was clipped by 0 bases and J by 2 bases, with 9 bases between them. The CDR3 DNA reads as TGCGCCAGCAGCCAAGAGGCATCCTACACAGATACGCAGTATTTT. Translation gives CASSQEASYTDTQYF.